Below are 14 T cell receptor beta chains sequenced from a single sample in a study of long-term antiretroviral therapy in people with HIV. The libraries were made with immunoSEQ v3.0 at survey level. Sequencing was performed with immunoSEQ multiplex PCR; in TCRdb, only in-frame clones are kept and a portion is missing. Of 15,000 or so clones in the sample, more than 75% were seen once. This specimen consisted of unsorted PBMCs, obtained 0.7 years before starting antiretroviral therapy. These TCRs come from a man in his fifties with HIV.

The chain couples TRBV2 to TRBJ1-2, with a tentative D call TRBD1 (6 bases). Germline assignment: CDR1 SNHLY and CDR2 FYNNEI. The CDR3 has 13 residues. Trimming pared 6 bases from V and 6 bases from J, leaving 14 bases between. As DNA, the CDR3 is TGTGCCAGCAGCCAGGGAGAGGGGGATGGCTACACCTTC. Translating gives CASSQGEGDGYTF. The full variable domain, rest sourced from reference TRBV2 and TRBJ1-2, is EPEVTQTPSHQVTQMGQEVILRCVPISNHLYFYWYRQILGQKVEFLVSFYNNEISEKSEIFDDQFSVERPDGSNFTLKIRSTKLEDSAMYFCASSQGEGDGYTFGSGTRLTVV.

V is TRBV30 and J is TRBJ1-4; the D gene is possibly TRBD1 (5 bases). CDR1 GTSNPN and CDR2 SVGIG come from the germline V gene (reference sequence). The CDR3 spans 13 residues. Trimming removed 5 bases at V and 3 bases at J, with 10 bases between. CDR3 sequence (DNA): TGTGCCTGGGGAGGGGTTGCTAATGAAAAACTGTTTTTT. It translates to CAWGGVANEKLFF. Together with reference TRBV30 and TRBJ1-4, the CDR3 gives the full variable domain: SQTIHQWPATLVQPVGSPLSLECTVEGTSNPNLYWYRQAAGRGLQLLFYSVGIGQISSEVPQNLSASRPQDRQFILSSKKLLLSDSGFYLCAWGGVANEKLFFGSGTQLSVL.

The rearrangement links TRBV2 to TRBJ2-1; 10 nucleotides line up with TRBD2. CDR3 size: 16 residues. V gave up 3 bases and J gave up 9 bases; unmatched junction bases: 11. Germline V gene data show CDR1 as SNHLY and CDR2 as FYNNEI. The CDR3 DNA follows: TGTGCCAGCAGTGATTTCCTAGCGGGAGATCTGAGTGAGCAGTTCTTC. Translating it yields CASSDFLAGDLSEQFF.

The J gene is TRBJ2-4, the V gene TRBV2; either TRBD1 or TRBD2 may supply D (5 bases each). The CDR3 extends over 19 amino acids. Trimming stripped 7 bases from V and 3 bases from J, with 28 bases between. In germline, CDR1 is SNHLY, CDR2 FYNNEI. CDR3 DNA sequence: TGTGCCAGCAATAATTACCGGGACGCGAAGTATGTTGGCAAAAACATTCAGTACTTC. Its protein is CASNNYRDAKYVGKNIQYF.

The rearrangement joins TRBV21-1 to TRBJ1-6; whether TRBD1, the table's D call, matches the DNA was not checked. TRBV21-1 is labeled a pseudogene. This CDR3 spans 16 amino acids. The CDR3 coding sequence is TGTGCCAGCAGCATGGGACAGGGTAACTATAATTCACCCCTCCACTTT. Protein sequence: CASSMGQGNYNSPLHF.

The V and J genes are TRBV2 and TRBJ1-5; no clear D. The CDR3 is 14 amino acids. V lost 6 bases and J 0 bases, leaving 9 bases between the germline ends. Per the germline V gene, CDR1 is SNHLY and CDR2 is FYNNEI. The CDR3 DNA reads TGTGCCAGCAGCAACACAGATAGCAATCAGCCCCAGCATTTT. Translating it yields CASSNTDSNQPQHF.

This clone has just one count. V is TRBV29-1 and J is TRBJ2-7; the match to TRBD1 covers 11 bases. CDR3 length: 15 residues. V was pared by 1 base and J by 9 bases, with 11 bases of the junction left unmatched. Germline V lookup: CDR1 SQVTM, CDR2 ANQGSEA. DNA for the CDR3: TGCAGCGTTGAAGGAAGGACAGGGGGCGTCAACGGGCAGTACTTC. This sequence encodes CSVEGRTGGVNGQYF.

This chain joins TRBV7-6 and TRBJ1-2; D is undetermined. The CDR3 runs 13 residues. Trimming removed 1 base from V and 5 bases from J, with 8 bases in between. Germline V gives CDR1 SGHVS, CDR2 FNYEAQ. The CDR3 DNA reads TGTGCCAGCAGCTTAGGCAGATATTATGGCTACACCTTC. It yields the protein CASSLGRYYGYTF.

This clone was counted once. The gene calls are TRBV5-1 and TRBJ2-1, with 9 bases fitting TRBD1. The germline V gene has CDR1 SGHRS and CDR2 YFSETQ. The V segment lost 3 bases and the J segment 5 bases; nucleotides outside the gene matches: 6. The CDR3 loop spans 15 amino acids. CDR3 amino acids: CASSSGTGIDNEQFF. The CDR3 nucleotides read TGCGCCAGCAGCTCCGGGACAGGGATCGACAATGAGCAGTTCTTC.

This clone was detected once. The chain uses TRBV27 and TRBJ2-6; D perhaps matches TRBD2 (6 bases). The CDR3 is made up of 17 amino acids. Trimming shortened V by 5 bases and J by 0 bases, and 14 bases separated the two germline ends. CDR1 MNHEY and CDR2 SMNVEV come from the germline V gene (reference sequence). For the CDR3, the DNA is TGTGCCAGCAGTCGCCGGGGGACTTACTCTGGGGCCAACGTCCTGACTTTC. Protein sequence: CASSRRGTYSGANVLTF.

V usage is TRBV5-1 and J usage is TRBJ1-1; D not resolved. Trimming took off 3 bases at V and 5 bases at J, with 14 bases between the two ends. The length of the CDR3 is 14 residues. In germline, CDR1 is SGHRS, CDR2 YFSETQ. The CDR3 sequence: CASSWTDGGTEAFF. In nucleotides, the CDR3 is TGCGCCAGCAGCTGGACGGACGGCGGGACTGAAGCTTTCTTT.

V is TRBV18 and J is TRBJ2-4; the match to TRBD1 covers 7 bases. The CDR3 loop spans 14 amino acids. Germline V CDR1 and CDR2: KGHSH, LQKENI. J gave up 5 bases and V 5 bases, and 6 bases lay outside the gene matches. Here the CDR3 DNA reads TGTGCCAGCTCATCTACAGGGGATCAAAACATTCAGTACTTC. This gives the protein CASSSTGDQNIQYF.

This chain joins TRBV5-1 and TRBJ2-7, with 8 bases identical to TRBD2. The CDR3 runs 15 residues. The V segment lost 0 bases and the J segment 5 bases; nucleotides outside the gene matches: 7. The V gene's germline CDR1 is SGHRS and CDR2 YFSETQ. The CDR3 loop is CASSLGGSGIHEQYF. Here the CDR3 DNA reads TGCGCCAGCAGCTTGGGCGGTAGCGGGATCCACGAGCAGTACTTC.

The chain couples TRBV23-1 to TRBJ1-2, with 8 bases aligning to TRBD1. TRBV23-1 falls under the ORF class, with uncertain function. This CDR3 comprises 21 residues. The J segment lost 4 bases and the V segment lost 1 base, leaving 23 bases of the junction unmatched. This CDR3 reads CASSQYKIETGEERPVYGYTF. The CDR3 DNA reads TGCGCCAGCAGTCAATATAAGATTGAGACAGGGGAAGAAAGGCCCGTCTATGGCTACACCTTC.